One sample yielded the 7 T cell receptor beta chains listed below, sequenced in a study of T cell responses to AZD1222 COVID-19 vaccine (dated by TCRdb to the early 2020s). Library preparation was by the immunoSEQ multiplex PCR assay. TCRdb stores this immuneACCESS table with in-frame sequences only. Part of the clones is absent; in the studies checked, under half of the shortfall reflects unresolved V genes, and no reason is known for the rest. The sample table lists about 270,000 clones, about 94% of them with a count of one. 0.5% to 0.7% of the sample lies in the top ten. The time point label, read with the paper, signifies: about 28 days (+/-7) after the second vaccine dose. The source was peripheral blood, collected 28 days after the second AZD1222 dose. These receptors originate from an adult who received the AZD1222 COVID-19 vaccine.

The rearrangement links TRBV20-1 to TRBJ1-1, with D hard to call. The V end lost 3 bases, the J end lost 8 bases, and 10 bases lay between the germline ends. The CDR3 is made up of 11 amino acids. Germline CDR1 and CDR2: DFQATT and SNEGSKA (reference sequence). The CDR3 nucleotides are TGCAGTGCTAGGAATTACAAGGAAGCTTTCTTT. Translated, it gives CSARNYKEAFF.

The chain uses TRBV5-4 and TRBJ1-3, with 7 bases lining up with TRBD1. The CDR3 is 17 residues long. Germline values: CDR1 SGHNT, CDR2 YYREEE (reference sequence). V lost 1 base, J lost 7 bases, and 14 bases stayed unmatched. CDR3 bases: TGTGCCAGCAGCTTGCACCCGACAGGGAATAGGAGGAACACCATATATTTT. As protein: CASSLHPTGNRRNTIYF.

This clone came up a few times. The chain has TRBV19 and TRBJ1-4; TRBD1 is a possible D gene (5 bases). CDR3 size: 15 residues. Trimming took 6 bases from V and 8 from J, leaving 19 bases between them. Germline values: CDR1 LNHDA, CDR2 SQIVND (reference sequence). This CDR3 is CASSNPSTGGEKLFF. For the CDR3, the DNA is TGTGCCAGTAGCAATCCCTCAACAGGAGGGGAAAAACTGTTTTTT.

The chain has TRBV5-1 and TRBJ1-2; tentatively, D is TRBD1 (5 bases). V was clipped by 0 bases and J by 6 bases, with 9 bases between them. The CDR3 covers 13 residues. CDR1 SGHRS and CDR2 YFSETQ come from the germline V gene. This chain's CDR3 is CASSLVQGHGYTF. As DNA, the CDR3 is TGCGCCAGCAGCTTGGTCCAGGGCCATGGCTACACCTTC.

The chain uses TRBV3-1 (or the pseudogene TRBV3-2) and TRBJ2-5; D tentatively fits TRBD1 or TRBD2 (5 bases each). Germline CDR1 LGHDT, CDR2 YNNKEL (reference sequence). Trimming stripped 4 bases from V and 1 base from J, with 16 bases between. The CDR3 is 16 residues long. The CDR3 DNA reads as TGTGCCAGCAGCCTCACCTCCGGGGCGGCCCAAGAGACCCAGTACTTC. Translating it yields CASSLTSGAAQETQYF.

The chain uses TRBV11-2 and TRBJ2-1; 7 positions agree with TRBD2. V lost 6 bases to trimming and J lost 9 bases; unmatched junction nucleotides: 5. This CDR3 has 12 residues. Germline V gene lookup returns CDR1 SGHAT and CDR2 FQNNGV. The CDR3 DNA is TGTGCCAGCAGTTATGAGCGGGGTGAGCAGTTCTTC. Its translation: CASSYERGEQFF.

This chain links TRBV5-6 with TRBJ2-3; the match to TRBD2 covers 8 bases. V gave up 3 bases and J gave up 2 bases; unmatched junction bases: 2. This CDR3 is built from 14 residues. Germline CDR1 reads SGHDT; CDR2 reads YYEEEE. CDR3 nucleotides: TGTGCCAGCAGCTCTAGCGGGTACACAGATACGCAGTATTTT. Its translation is CASSSSGYTDTQYF.